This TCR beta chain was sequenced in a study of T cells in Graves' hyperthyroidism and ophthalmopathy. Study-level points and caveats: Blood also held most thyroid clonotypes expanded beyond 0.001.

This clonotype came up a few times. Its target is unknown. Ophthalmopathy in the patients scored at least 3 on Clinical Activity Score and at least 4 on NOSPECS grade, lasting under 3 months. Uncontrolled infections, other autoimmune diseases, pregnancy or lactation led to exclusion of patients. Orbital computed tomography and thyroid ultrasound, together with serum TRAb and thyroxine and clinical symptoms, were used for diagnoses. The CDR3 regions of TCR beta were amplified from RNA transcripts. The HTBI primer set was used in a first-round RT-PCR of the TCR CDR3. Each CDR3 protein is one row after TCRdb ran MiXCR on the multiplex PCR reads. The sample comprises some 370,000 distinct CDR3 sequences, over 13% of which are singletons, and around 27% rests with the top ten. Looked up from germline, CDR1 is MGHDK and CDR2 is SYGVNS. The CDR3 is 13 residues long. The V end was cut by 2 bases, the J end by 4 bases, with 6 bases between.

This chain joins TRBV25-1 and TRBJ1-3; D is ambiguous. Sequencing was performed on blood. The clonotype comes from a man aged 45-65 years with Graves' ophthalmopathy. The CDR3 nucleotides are TGTGCCAGCAGTGAAATAGCGGGAAACACCATATATTTT. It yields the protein CASSEIAGNTIYF.